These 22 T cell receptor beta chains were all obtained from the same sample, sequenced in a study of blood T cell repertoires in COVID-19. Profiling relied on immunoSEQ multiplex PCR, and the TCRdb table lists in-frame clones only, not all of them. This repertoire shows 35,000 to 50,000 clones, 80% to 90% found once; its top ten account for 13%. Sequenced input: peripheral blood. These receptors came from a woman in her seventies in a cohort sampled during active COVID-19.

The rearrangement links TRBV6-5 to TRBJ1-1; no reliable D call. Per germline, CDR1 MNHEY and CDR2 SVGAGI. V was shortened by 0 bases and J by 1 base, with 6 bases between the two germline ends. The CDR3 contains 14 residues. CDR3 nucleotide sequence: TGTGCCAGCAGTTACTCCTTAGAGAACACTGAAGCTTTCTTT. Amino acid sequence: CASSYSLENTEAFF.

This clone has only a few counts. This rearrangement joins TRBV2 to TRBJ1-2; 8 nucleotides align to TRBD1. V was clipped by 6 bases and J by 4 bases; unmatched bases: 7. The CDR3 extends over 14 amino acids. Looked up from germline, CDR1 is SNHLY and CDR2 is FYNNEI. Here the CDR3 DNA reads TGTGCCAGCAGCGCGACAGGGGAGGGCTATGGCTACACCTTC. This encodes CASSATGEGYGYTF.

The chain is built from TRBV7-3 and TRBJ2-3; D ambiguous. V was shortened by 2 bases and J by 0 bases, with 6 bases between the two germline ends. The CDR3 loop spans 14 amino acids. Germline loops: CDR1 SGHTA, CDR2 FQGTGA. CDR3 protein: CASSLGLSTDTQYF. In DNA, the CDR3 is TGTGCCAGCAGCTTAGGGCTAAGCACAGATACGCAGTATTTT.

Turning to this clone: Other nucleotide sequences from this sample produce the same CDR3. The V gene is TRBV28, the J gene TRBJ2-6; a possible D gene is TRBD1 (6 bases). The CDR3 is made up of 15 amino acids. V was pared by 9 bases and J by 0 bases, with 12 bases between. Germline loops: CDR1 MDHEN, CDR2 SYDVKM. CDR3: CASSRDNSGANVLTF. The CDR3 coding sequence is TGTGCCAGTTCCCGGGACAACTCTGGGGCCAACGTCCTGACTTTC.

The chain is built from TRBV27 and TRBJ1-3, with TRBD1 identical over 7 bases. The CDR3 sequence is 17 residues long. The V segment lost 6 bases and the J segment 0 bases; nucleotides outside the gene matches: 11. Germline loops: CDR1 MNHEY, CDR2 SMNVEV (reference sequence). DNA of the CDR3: TGTGCCAGCAGCCCGGGGACAGTACGATACTCTGGAAACACCATATATTTT. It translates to CASSPGTVRYSGNTIYF.

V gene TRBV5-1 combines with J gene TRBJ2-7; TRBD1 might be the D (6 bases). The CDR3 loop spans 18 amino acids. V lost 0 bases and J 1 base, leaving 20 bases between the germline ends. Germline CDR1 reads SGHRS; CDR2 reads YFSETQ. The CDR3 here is CASSLDLSRGQLSYEQYF. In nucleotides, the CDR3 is TGCGCCAGCAGCTTGGATCTTTCAAGGGGACAACTTTCCTACGAGCAGTACTTC.

The chain's CDR3 is CAISGQEGNEQFF. CDR3 coding DNA: TGTGCCATCAGTGGGCAGGAGGGCAATGAGCAGTTCTTC. The chain uses TRBV10-3 and TRBJ2-1, with TRBD2 as a possible D gene (6 bases). Germline lookup yields CDR1 ENHRY and CDR2 SYGVKD. CDR3 length equals 13 residues. With 4 bases removed from V and 6 bases from J, the gap between germline ends came to 10 bases.

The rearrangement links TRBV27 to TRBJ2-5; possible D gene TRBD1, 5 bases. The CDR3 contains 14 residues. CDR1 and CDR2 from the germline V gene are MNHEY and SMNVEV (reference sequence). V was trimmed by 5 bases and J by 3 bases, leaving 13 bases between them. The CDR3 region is CASSPLQEKETQYF. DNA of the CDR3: TGTGCCAGCAGTCCGCTACAGGAGAAAGAGACCCAGTACTTC.

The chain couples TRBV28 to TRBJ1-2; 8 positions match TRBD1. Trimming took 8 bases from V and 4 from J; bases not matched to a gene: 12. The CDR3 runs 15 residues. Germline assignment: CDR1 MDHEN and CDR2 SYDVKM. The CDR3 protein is CASLLSGGRSYGYTF. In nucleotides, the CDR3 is TGTGCCAGCCTACTCTCAGGGGGCAGGAGCTATGGCTACACCTTC.

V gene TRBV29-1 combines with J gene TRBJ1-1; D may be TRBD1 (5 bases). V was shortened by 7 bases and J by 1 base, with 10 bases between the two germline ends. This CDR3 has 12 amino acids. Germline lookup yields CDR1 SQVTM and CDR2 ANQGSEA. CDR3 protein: CSERTGNTEAFF. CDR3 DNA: TGCAGCGAACGAACAGGGAACACTGAAGCTTTCTTT.

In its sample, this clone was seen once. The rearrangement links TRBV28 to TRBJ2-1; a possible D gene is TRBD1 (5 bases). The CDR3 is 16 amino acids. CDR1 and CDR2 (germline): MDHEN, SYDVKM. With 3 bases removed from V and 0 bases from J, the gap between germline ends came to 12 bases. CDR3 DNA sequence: TGTGCCAGCAGTTTCAACAGGTGGAGCTCCTACAATGAGCAGTTCTTC. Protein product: CASSFNRWSSYNEQFF.

The CDR3 protein is CASRGGGSSYNEQFF. CDR3 coding DNA: TGTGCCAGCAGAGGAGGCGGGAGCTCCTACAATGAGCAGTTCTTC. The rearrangement links TRBV28 to TRBJ2-1; 7 nucleotides agree with TRBD2. The germline CDR1 and CDR2 sequences are MDHEN and SYDVKM. The CDR3 runs 15 residues. Losses at the gene ends were 6 bases for V and 0 bases for J; bases not matched to a gene: 5.

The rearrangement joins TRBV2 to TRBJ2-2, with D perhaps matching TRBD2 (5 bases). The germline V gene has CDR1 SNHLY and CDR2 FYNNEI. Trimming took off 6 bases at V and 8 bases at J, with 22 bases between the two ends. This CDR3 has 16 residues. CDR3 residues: CASRETPLAGIGELFF. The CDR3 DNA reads TGTGCCAGCAGGGAGACCCCTCTGGCGGGTATAGGGGAGCTGTTTTTT.

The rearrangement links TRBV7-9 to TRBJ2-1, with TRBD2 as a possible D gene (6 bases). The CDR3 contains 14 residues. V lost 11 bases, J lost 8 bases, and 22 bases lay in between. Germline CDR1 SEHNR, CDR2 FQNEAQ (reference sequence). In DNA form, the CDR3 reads TGTGCCGCCTTCCGGGAGTCGAAGATGTATGAGCAGTTCTTC. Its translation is CAAFRESKMYEQFF.

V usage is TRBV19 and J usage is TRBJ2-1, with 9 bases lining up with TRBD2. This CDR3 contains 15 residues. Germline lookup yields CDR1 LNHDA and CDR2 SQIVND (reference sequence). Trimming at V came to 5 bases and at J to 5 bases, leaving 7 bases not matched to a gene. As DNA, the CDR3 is TGTGCCAGTAGTCTCCTAGCGGGAATCGACAATGAGCAGTTCTTC. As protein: CASSLLAGIDNEQFF.

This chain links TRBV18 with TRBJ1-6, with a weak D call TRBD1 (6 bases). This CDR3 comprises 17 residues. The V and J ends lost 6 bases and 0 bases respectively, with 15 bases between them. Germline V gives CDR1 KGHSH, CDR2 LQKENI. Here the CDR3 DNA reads TGTGCCAGCTCTCTAACACAGGGCGTCTCCTATAATTCACCCCTCCACTTT. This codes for CASSLTQGVSYNSPLHF. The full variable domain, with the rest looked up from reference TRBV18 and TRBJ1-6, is NAGVMQNPRHLVRRRGQEARLRCSPMKGHSHVYWYRQLPEEGLKFMVYLQKENIIDESGMPKERFSAEFPKEGPSILRIQQVVRGDSAAYFCASSLTQGVSYNSPLHFGNGTRLTVT.

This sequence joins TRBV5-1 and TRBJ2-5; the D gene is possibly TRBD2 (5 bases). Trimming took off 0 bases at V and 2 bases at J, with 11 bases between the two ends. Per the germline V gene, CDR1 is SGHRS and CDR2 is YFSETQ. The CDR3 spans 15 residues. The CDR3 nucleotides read TGCGCCAGCAGCTTGGGAGGGAGTGGGCAAGAGACCCAGTACTTC. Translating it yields CASSLGGSGQETQYF.

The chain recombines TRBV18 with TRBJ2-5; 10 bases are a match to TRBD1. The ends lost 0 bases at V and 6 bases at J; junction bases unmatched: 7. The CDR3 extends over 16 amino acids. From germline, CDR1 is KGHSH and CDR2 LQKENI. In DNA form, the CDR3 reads TGTGCCAGCTCACCACCGATGACAGGGGGCGGAAAGACCCAGTACTTC. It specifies CASSPPMTGGGKTQYF.

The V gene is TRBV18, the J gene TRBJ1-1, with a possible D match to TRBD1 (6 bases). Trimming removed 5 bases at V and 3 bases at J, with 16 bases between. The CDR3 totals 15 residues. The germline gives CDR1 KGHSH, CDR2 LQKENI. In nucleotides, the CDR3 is TGTGCCAGCTCAGCAGATCCTCAGGGGTACACTGAAGCTTTCTTT. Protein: CASSADPQGYTEAFF.

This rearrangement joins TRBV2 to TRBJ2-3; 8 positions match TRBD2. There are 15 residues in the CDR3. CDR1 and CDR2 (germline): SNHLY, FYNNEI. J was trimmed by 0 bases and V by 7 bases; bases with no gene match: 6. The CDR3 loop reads CASNRIAGSTDTQYF. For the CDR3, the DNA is TGTGCCAGCAACCGAATAGCGGGGAGCACAGATACGCAGTATTTT. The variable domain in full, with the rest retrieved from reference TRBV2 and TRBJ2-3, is EPEVTQTPSHQVTQMGQEVILRCVPISNHLYFYWYRQILGQKVEFLVSFYNNEISEKSEIFDDQFSVERPDGSNFTLKIRSTKLEDSAMYFCASNRIAGSTDTQYFGPGTRLTVL.

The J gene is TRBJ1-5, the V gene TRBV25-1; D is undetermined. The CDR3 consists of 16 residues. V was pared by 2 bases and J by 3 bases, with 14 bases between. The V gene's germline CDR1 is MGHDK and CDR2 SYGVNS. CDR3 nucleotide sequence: TGTGCCAGCAGTGAAATAGGAGGACTGGACAATCAGCCCCAGCATTTT. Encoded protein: CASSEIGGLDNQPQHF.

The CDR3 region has the DNA TGTGCCAGCAGCCGCGGGGGGGGGATGAACACTGAAGCTTTCTTT. Amino acids: CASSRGGGMNTEAFF. The V gene is TRBV7-6, the J gene TRBJ1-1, with D possibly being TRBD1 (5 bases). In germline, CDR1 is SGHVS, CDR2 FNYEAQ. Between the trimmed V and J ends, which lost 5 bases and 0 bases, there was a span of 13 bases. The CDR3 has 15 residues.